There are many counts of the clone carrying this TCR beta chain. Its antigen is currently unknown. Indicated time point: newly diagnosed GD, antithyroid drugs for less than 3 months. Preparation of the TCR library used RNA extracted from PBMCs. The data stem from a study of regulatory T cells in long-lasting Graves disease. Study-wide results and limits: Those with persistent disease had in common more public clonotypes (2,741) than new patients (approximately 920). Analyses excluded thyroid tissue, covering peripheral blood alone.

The TCR beta library used iRepertoire HTBI primers with Arm-PCR amplification of CDR3. TCRdb re-derived calls from the multiplex PCR reads in MiXCR, one entry per CDR3 protein. The sample lists 350,000 to 550,000 distinct CDR3 sequences; about 15% were seen once. Germline CDR1 reads SQVTM; CDR2 reads ANQGSEA. The CDR3 is 15 residues long. V trimming: 6 bases; J trimming: 0 bases; junction bases outside the gene matches: 8. These data also formed part of another study, on T cells in Graves' hyperthyroidism and ophthalmopathy. According to that study: Exclusion followed for patients with uncontrolled infection, other autoimmune disease, pregnancy or lactation.

The starting material was peripheral blood mononuclear cells (PBMCs), obtained at new diagnosis, from a patient treated with antithyroid drugs. The sequence derives from a woman aged 25 to 39 with Graves disease. The chain uses TRBV29-1 and TRBJ1-3; the match to TRBD1 covers 7 bases. The DNA for the CDR3 is TGCAGCGTCTCCCGGGACAGAATCTCTGGAAACACCATATATTTT. This translates into CSVSRDRISGNTIYF.